These 21 T cell receptor beta chains originate from one sample sequenced in a study of blood T cells in healthy people across ages. It was with a sample-barcoded 5' primer and a J-beta primer mix that a second PCR of roughly 7 to 12 cycles was run. A single record per CDR3 protein comes from TCRdb applying MiXCR to the 5' RACE reads. The table includes around 1,100,000 distinct CDR3 sequences, more than 30% detected once. The source material was blood. The receptors were sampled from a young man in good health.

This clonotype was observed a handful of times. The V call is TRBV4-1, the J call TRBJ2-3; unclear D gene. Germline V lookup: CDR1 MGHRA, CDR2 YSYEKL. This CDR3 has 15 amino acids. V dropped 2 bases and J dropped 2 bases, with 11 bases sitting between them. CDR3 region: CASSQQRGDTDTQYF. CDR3 nucleotide sequence: TGCGCCAGCAGCCAACAAAGAGGCGACACAGATACGCAGTATTTT.

The V and J genes are TRBV9 and TRBJ1-2; perhaps TRBD1 as D (5 bases). This CDR3 contains 15 residues. Germline V lookup: CDR1 SGDLS, CDR2 YYNGEE. Trimming shortened V by 4 bases and J by 2 bases, and 15 bases separated the two germline ends. CDR3 loop: CASSSTRPGNYGYTF. The CDR3 nucleotides read TGTGCCAGCAGCTCAACCCGCCCAGGGAACTATGGCTACACCTTC.

This clonotype occurred once. The DNA of the CDR3 is TGCAGTGCGTCAGACGGGGATTGGGGTAGCAATCAGCCCCAGCATTTT. This codes for CSASDGDWGSNQPQHF. V usage is TRBV20-1 and J usage is TRBJ1-5; D not certain. V lost 6 bases and J lost 0, with 18 bases in between. Per the germline V gene, CDR1 is DFQATT and CDR2 is SNEGSKA (reference sequence). The CDR3 is made up of 16 amino acids.

The rearrangement links TRBV4-3 to TRBJ1-2; 7 bases line up with TRBD1. The CDR3 is 16 amino acids. Germline values: CDR1 LGHNA, CDR2 YSLEER. Trimming took 3 bases from V and 4 from J; bases not matched to a gene: 11. The DNA of the CDR3 is TGCGCCAGCAGCCACCAGAACCCGACAGGGCCCTATGGCTACACCTTC. It is translated as CASSHQNPTGPYGYTF.

This clonotype was seen a single time. This chain joins TRBV11-2 and TRBJ2-1, with D perhaps TRBD1 (5 bases). Germline CDR1 reads SGHAT; CDR2 reads FQNNGV. Trimming cost V 5 bases and J 6 bases, with 11 bases left between them. This CDR3 is 13 amino acids long. In DNA, the CDR3 is TGTGCCAGCAGCGACCACCAGGGCAATGAGCAGTTCTTC. Translating gives CASSDHQGNEQFF.

Only a few counts were recorded for this clonotype. The rearrangement uses TRBV6-6 and TRBJ2-1; 10 bases are shared with TRBD2. The germline V gene encodes CDR1 MNHNY and CDR2 SVGAGI (reference sequence). The V segment lost 6 bases and the J segment 7 bases; nucleotides outside the gene matches: 9. The CDR3 totals 15 residues. CDR3 coding DNA: TGTGCCAGCAGAAAACTAGCGGGGTTGGGTAATGAGCAGTTCTTC. This gives the protein CASRKLAGLGNEQFF.

The genes are TRBV9 and TRBJ1-6; D is ambiguous. V shed 3 bases and J shed 6 bases, with 7 bases lying between them. This CDR3 contains 13 residues. Germline V gene lookup returns CDR1 SGDLS and CDR2 YYNGEE. CDR3 protein: CASSGDINSPLHF. The CDR3 nucleotides read TGTGCCAGCAGCGGGGATATTAATTCACCCCTCCACTTT.

This rearrangement joins TRBV14 to TRBJ1-1, with D maybe TRBD1 (5 bases). The CDR3 is made up of 14 amino acids. Germline V CDR1 and CDR2: SGHDN, FVKESK. V was pared by 4 bases and J by 10 bases, with 19 bases between. The CDR3 coding sequence is TGTGCCAGCAGCCCTGAGATGGAAGGGGAAGTAGCTTTCTTT. Encoded protein: CASSPEMEGEVAFF.

The V call is TRBV28, the J call TRBJ2-3; no clear D gene. The CDR3 is 12 amino acids. Germline V gives CDR1 MDHEN, CDR2 SYDVKM. Deletions cut 8 bases from V and 0 bases from J, with 6 bases between. Here the CDR3 DNA reads TGTGCCAGCGCGGAGAGCACAGATACGCAGTATTTT. This encodes CASAESTDTQYF.

The chain uses TRBV15 and TRBJ2-5, with D possibly being TRBD1 (6 bases). The CDR3 length is 15 residues. Germline CDR1 reads LNHNV; CDR2 reads YYDKDF (reference sequence). V was trimmed by 3 bases and J by 2 bases, leaving 13 bases between them. DNA for the CDR3: TGTGCCACCAGCAGCCCTGACAGGACTCAAGAGACCCAGTACTTC. Its translation: CATSSPDRTQETQYF.

In regard to this clonotype: With a much larger clone just one base away, this may be a read error. This chain joins TRBV4-3 and TRBJ2-5, with D unclear. CDR3 length: 15 residues. CDR1 and CDR2 from the germline V gene are LGHNA and YSLEER. CDR3 sequence: CASSQDLDRQEAQYF. The CDR3 nucleotides are TGCGCCAGCAGCCAAGATCTGGACCGCCAAGAGGCCCAGTACTTC.

This clonotype came up a few times. DNA for the CDR3: TGCAGTGCCCCCCTCGGGCGTAATTCACCCCTCCACTTT. As protein: CSAPLGRNSPLHF. The rearrangement joins TRBV20-1 to TRBJ1-6; D is unclear. CDR1 and CDR2 (germline): DFQATT, SNEGSKA (reference sequence). Trimming removed 6 bases from V and 6 bases from J, with 12 bases in between. This CDR3 is built from 13 residues.

Here the CDR3 DNA reads TGCAGTGCTAGTCTGACTGCTGGCGGGGAGCTGTTTTTT. Translating gives CSASLTAGGELFF. This chain uses TRBV20-1 with TRBJ2-2; D unresolved. The germline CDR1 and CDR2 sequences are DFQATT and SNEGSKA (reference sequence). V was trimmed by 3 bases and J by 7 bases, leaving 12 bases between them. The CDR3 is 13 residues long.

The chain recombines TRBV20-1 with TRBJ1-2; D perhaps matches TRBD1 (6 bases). Between the trimmed V and J ends, which lost 6 bases and 3 bases, there was a span of 14 bases. The CDR3 extends over 13 amino acids. Germline assignment: CDR1 DFQATT and CDR2 SNEGSKA (reference sequence). Here the CDR3 DNA reads TGCAGTGCCCATAAAACAGGGTACTATGGCTACACCTTC. Its translation is CSAHKTGYYGYTF.

This clonotype was counted only a few times. The chain couples TRBV20-1 to TRBJ2-1; D unresolved. V gave up 3 bases and J gave up 3 bases, with 6 bases separating them. Looked up from germline, CDR1 is DFQATT and CDR2 is SNEGSKA (reference sequence). This CDR3 is built from 12 residues. The CDR3 region is CSARGYYNEQFF. The CDR3 bases are TGCAGTGCTAGGGGGTACTACAATGAGCAGTTCTTC.

The rearrangement uses TRBV7-9 and TRBJ2-1; no clear D gene. CDR3 size: 12 residues. V was clipped by 6 bases and J by 8 bases, with 11 bases between them. Germline values: CDR1 SEHNR, CDR2 FQNEAQ (reference sequence). The CDR3 DNA reads TGTGCCAGCAGGCGAATACCCGATGAGCAGTTCTTC. This translates into CASRRIPDEQFF.

This rearrangement joins TRBV10-3 to TRBJ1-1; no definite D call. The V gene lost 3 bases and the J gene lost 2 bases, with 1 base spanning the gap. The CDR3 is made up of 11 amino acids. Germline V gives CDR1 ENHRY, CDR2 SYGVKD. CDR3 region: CAISDNTEAFF. The CDR3 nucleotides are TGTGCCATCAGTGACAACACTGAAGCTTTCTTT.

This CDR3 reads CAISGGQLYGYTF. The CDR3, as DNA: TGTGCCATCAGTGGGGGACAGCTCTATGGCTACACCTTC. The V and J genes are TRBV10-3 and TRBJ1-2; 7 bases fit TRBD1. V lost 4 bases and J lost 4; bases outside the gene matches: 3. CDR3 length: 13 amino acids. Germline CDR1 reads ENHRY; CDR2 reads SYGVKD.

The sample holds a few counts of this clonotype. The rearrangement uses TRBV12-3 or TRBV12-4 and TRBJ1-1; D uncertain. This CDR3 has 16 amino acids. Between the trimmed V and J ends, which lost 4 bases and 0 bases, there was a span of 15 bases. CDR3 protein: CASSSRGKIVNTEAFF. In DNA, the CDR3 is TGTGCCAGCAGTTCTAGAGGGAAAATTGTGAACACTGAAGCTTTCTTT.

There are a few counts of this clonotype. This chain links TRBV27 with TRBJ2-7; 8 bases match TRBD1. Germline V gene sequence: CDR1 MNHEY, CDR2 SMNVEV (reference sequence). The CDR3 covers 14 residues. After removal of 5 bases from V and 5 bases from J, the junction contained 8 bases not matched to a gene. CDR3 sequence: CASSVGTGSHEQYF. CDR3 nucleotide sequence: TGTGCCAGCAGTGTCGGGACAGGCTCTCACGAGCAGTACTTC.

This chain uses TRBV15 with TRBJ1-2; tentative D call: TRBD1 (5 bases). V was trimmed by 0 bases and J by 7 bases, leaving 15 bases between them. The CDR3 is 15 residues long. CDR1 and CDR2 from the germline V gene are LNHNV and YYDKDF (reference sequence). CDR3 region: CATSRETRGRGGYTF. In DNA, the CDR3 is TGTGCCACCAGCAGAGAGACAAGGGGTCGTGGTGGCTACACCTTC.